This TCR beta chain was profiled in a study of PD-1 blockade in mismatch repair-deficient tumors listed by TCRdb under 2017. Study-level background: Between September 2013 and September 2016, the trial enrolled around 86 consecutive patients with approximately 11 mismatch repair-deficient cancer types, every one of whom had been previously treated and was progressing. Tumor-associated T cell clones in the peripheral blood of patients responding to PD-1 blockade were tracked using deep sequencing of TCR CDR3 regions. General conclusions and limits of the study: After pembrolizumab, tumor-resident clones, which were often undetectable in blood before treatment, expanded rapidly and then contracted, generally ahead of radiologic responses.

Cut back by 7 bases and 4 bases, the V and J ends lie 11 bases apart. Via the germline V gene, CDR1 is MNHNS and CDR2 SASEGT. The cysteine opens and the phenylalanine closes a CDR3 of 13 amino acids. Of the read, only the CDR3 DNA is kept; its 39 bases are in frame from base 1. Worth noting for this clone: It lacks a known antigen. Base qualities are not at hand, and no much larger clone is one base apart.

Library generation was performed with the immunoSEQ multiplex PCR assay. Here the immuneACCESS table is served through TCRdb, limited to in-frame sequences with V and J called. Missing clones are a known gap in these copies; in checked studies unresolved V genes cover under half, and the rest lacks a known reason. The sample contains about 66,000 clones, around 80% of them found a single time. About 5% of the sample is taken by the ten largest. Mismatch repair deficiency was established in every enrolled patient by polymerase chain reaction or immunohistochemistry. TCR sequencing was performed for a few patients who responded to pembrolizumab therapy. In the phase II trial, pembrolizumab PD-1 blockade was tested prospectively in advanced mismatch repair-deficient cancers, no matter which tissue of origin the cancers came from. Peripheral blood T cell samples were collected serially, before PD-1 blockade began and at several time points afterward. Blood sampling times were expressed in weeks after the first pembrolizumab dose.

The sequenced sample was peripheral blood, obtained 2 weeks after starting pembrolizumab. The V and J genes are TRBV6-1 and TRBJ1-5; the D gene assignment is ambiguous. The receptor's source is an adult with mismatch repair-deficient cancer. The CDR3 loop reads CASMIGLNQPQHF. The DNA sequence is given as TGTGCCAGCATGATAGGACTTAATCAGCCCCAGCATTTT.